This is a list of T cell receptor beta chains from one sample in a study of blood T cells in healthy people across ages. TCRdb independently ran MiXCR on the 5' RACE reads; one entry per CDR3 protein. The sample lists 850,000 to 1,300,000 distinct CDR3 sequences; more than 35% were seen once. Sequenced material: blood. The receptors were gathered from a woman aged 60-75 years in good health. Both conserved end residues are part of each CDR3. D genes are given only for firm matches. Clone sizes are given selectively: once, few, many, or a class where the clone is expanded.

V gene: TRBV20-1; J gene: TRBJ2-1; D gene: TRBD2; clone size: few; CDR3 protein: CSARRAPGLAGLRGGNEQFF; CDR3 DNA: TGCAGTGCTAGGCGCGCTCCGGGACTAGCGGGGCTTAGAGGGGGGAATGAGCAGTTCTTC
V gene: TRBV7-6; J gene: TRBJ2-3; D gene: -; clone size: -; CDR3 protein: CASSLDVTARTDTQYF; CDR3 DNA: TGTGCCAGCAGCTTAGATGTGACAGCCCGCACAGATACGCAGTATTTT
V gene: TRBV20-1; J gene: TRBJ2-1; D gene: TRBD2; clone size: -; CDR3 protein: CSAGASGRAGNGQFF; CDR3 DNA: TGCAGTGCTGGCGCTAGCGGGAGGGCGGGCAATGGGCAGTTCTTC
V gene: TRBV6-5; J gene: TRBJ2-7; D gene: TRBD2; clone size: few; CDR3 protein: CASSPRTSGSREQYF; CDR3 DNA: TGTGCCAGCAGTCCTCGGACTAGCGGGAGCCGAGAGCAGTACTTC
V gene: TRBV20-1; J gene: TRBJ2-3; D gene: TRBD1; clone size: few; CDR3 protein: CSAPTGTGFYLAQYF; CDR3 DNA: TGCAGTGCCCCGACCGGGACAGGGTTTTATTTGGCGCAGTATTTT
V gene: TRBV12-3/TRBV12-4; J gene: TRBJ2-7; D gene: TRBD1; clone size: many; CDR3 protein: CASSVTGFEQYF; CDR3 DNA: TGTGCCAGCAGTGTGACAGGGTTCGAGCAGTACTTC
V gene: TRBV6-5; J gene: TRBJ2-5; D gene: TRBD2; clone size: -; CDR3 protein: CVSSYIASGTTQETQYF; CDR3 DNA: TGTGTCAGCAGTTACATCGCTAGCGGGACGACCCAAGAGACCCAGTACTTC
V gene: TRBV20-1; J gene: TRBJ1-2; D gene: -; clone size: -; CDR3 protein: CSARDPDRGPDGYTF; CDR3 DNA: TGCAGTGCTAGAGATCCAGACCGCGGCCCTGATGGCTACACCTTC
V gene: TRBV24-1; J gene: TRBJ2-3; D gene: -; clone size: -; CDR3 protein: CATSAGTDTQYF; CDR3 DNA: TGTGCCACCAGTGCCGGCACAGATACGCAGTATTTT
V gene: TRBV28; J gene: TRBJ2-5; D gene: -; clone size: -; CDR3 protein: CASSLWGGTETQETQYF; CDR3 DNA: TGTGCCAGCAGTTTATGGGGGGGGACAGAAACCCAAGAGACCCAGTACTTC
V gene: TRBV5-6; J gene: TRBJ2-7; D gene: TRBD2; clone size: -; CDR3 protein: CASSLLAGTSGGSSYEQYF; CDR3 DNA: TGTGCCAGCAGCCTCCTAGCCGGGACTAGCGGGGGAAGCTCCTACGAGCAGTACTTC
V gene: TRBV5-1; J gene: TRBJ2-1; D gene: TRBD2; clone size: -; CDR3 protein: CASSLVPGTSGSPSYNEQFF; CDR3 DNA: TGCGCCAGCAGCTTGGTGCCCGGGACTAGCGGGAGTCCGTCCTACAATGAGCAGTTCTTC
V gene: TRBV30; J gene: TRBJ2-6; D gene: -; clone size: -; CDR3 protein: CAWAIAGANVLTF; CDR3 DNA: TGTGCCTGGGCAATCGCGGGGGCCAACGTCCTGACTTTC
V gene: TRBV19; J gene: TRBJ1-5; D gene: TRBD1; clone size: -; CDR3 protein: CASSRGQGVQPQHF; CDR3 DNA: TGTGCCAGTAGTAGAGGACAGGGGGTTCAGCCCCAGCATTTT
V gene: TRBV11-2; J gene: TRBJ2-5; D gene: -; clone size: -; CDR3 protein: CASSSQWEQYF; CDR3 DNA: TGTGCCAGCAGCTCACAGTGGGAGCAGTACTTC
V gene: TRBV5-1; J gene: TRBJ2-5; D gene: TRBD2; clone size: once; CDR3 protein: CASSSGLAGTDEQYF; CDR3 DNA: TGCGCCAGCAGCTCCGGACTAGCGGGAACTGATGAGCAGTACTTC
V gene: TRBV29-1; J gene: TRBJ1-5; D gene: -; clone size: many; CDR3 protein: CSVKTGLNQPQHF; CDR3 DNA: TGCAGCGTGAAGACAGGATTAAATCAGCCCCAGCATTTT
V gene: TRBV7-3; J gene: TRBJ2-3; D gene: -; clone size: few; CDR3 protein: CASSLMGGTDTQYF; CDR3 DNA: TGTGCCAGCAGCTTAATGGGAGGCACAGATACGCAGTATTTT
V gene: TRBV11-2; J gene: TRBJ2-5; D gene: -; clone size: once; CDR3 protein: CASSFVSPDPGLNEQYF; CDR3 DNA: TGTGCCAGCAGCTTTGTTTCGCCGGATCCGGGTTTGAATGAGCAGTACTTC
V gene: TRBV6-5; J gene: TRBJ2-3; D gene: TRBD2; clone size: -; CDR3 protein: CASSYLASGTTDTQYF; CDR3 DNA: TGTGCCAGCAGTTACTTGGCTAGCGGGACCACAGATACGCAGTATTTT
V gene: TRBV10-1; J gene: TRBJ2-1; D gene: -; clone size: few; CDR3 protein: CASSESGSPYNEQFF; CDR3 DNA: TGCGCCAGCAGTGAGTCTGGCAGCCCCTACAATGAGCAGTTCTTC
V gene: TRBV5-1; J gene: TRBJ1-2; D gene: TRBD1; clone size: -; CDR3 protein: CASSRDRGIGGYTF; CDR3 DNA: TGCGCCAGCAGCCGGGACAGGGGAATTGGTGGCTACACCTTC
V gene: TRBV5-1; J gene: TRBJ1-2; D gene: -; clone size: -; CDR3 protein: CASSRGADGYTF; CDR3 DNA: TGCGCCAGCAGCCGGGGGGCCGATGGCTACACCTTC
V gene: TRBV7-9; J gene: TRBJ2-1; D gene: -; clone size: -; CDR3 protein: CASSLASPYNEQFF; CDR3 DNA: TGTGCCAGCAGCTTAGCGAGCCCCTACAATGAGCAGTTCTTC
V gene: TRBV7-9; J gene: TRBJ2-5; D gene: -; clone size: -; CDR3 protein: CASSLVASGEQYF; CDR3 DNA: TGTGCCAGCAGCTTAGTGGCCTCGGGGGAGCAGTACTTC
V gene: TRBV7-8; J gene: TRBJ2-7; D gene: TRBD1; clone size: -; CDR3 protein: CASSSTVTGGQYEQYF; CDR3 DNA: TGTGCCAGCAGCTCGACCGTAACAGGGGGACAGTACGAGCAGTACTTC
V gene: TRBV6-5; J gene: TRBJ2-1; D gene: TRBD1; clone size: few; CDR3 protein: CASSYGQGLGEQFF; CDR3 DNA: TGTGCCAGCAGTTATGGACAGGGGCTAGGTGAGCAGTTCTTC
V gene: TRBV18; J gene: TRBJ2-7; D gene: TRBD2; clone size: -; CDR3 protein: CASSPMASGTYEQYF; CDR3 DNA: TGTGCCAGCTCACCAATGGCTAGCGGGACCTACGAGCAGTACTTC
V gene: TRBV20-1; J gene: TRBJ2-4; D gene: -; clone size: -; CDR3 protein: CSAVQGNIQYF; CDR3 DNA: TGCAGTGCTGTTCAGGGAAACATTCAGTACTTC